Given below is one T cell receptor beta chain in context. Germline is not matched at one junction end, which may reflect a read error. The CDR3 consists of 15 residues. Germline CDR1 MGHRA, CDR2 YSYEKL. This sample is drawn from a study of blood T cells in healthy people across ages. Sample-barcoded 5' priming and a J-beta primer mix drove a second PCR of about 7 to 12 cycles. Each CDR3 protein is one row after TCRdb ran MiXCR on the 5' RACE reads. The table records about a million distinct CDR3 sequences, roughly 43% of them present only once. The sequenced sample consisted of blood. The chain employs TRBV4-1 and TRBJ2-7, with a weak D call TRBD2 (5 bases). This sequence originates from a man between 25 and 39 years old in good health. This CDR3 is CVSSQDRGSSYEQYF. CDR3 sequence (DNA): TGCGTCAGCAGCCAAGATCGTGGGAGCTCCTACGAGCAGTACTTC.